What follows describes a single T cell receptor beta chain. The primer mix had 60 Vbeta and 13 Jbeta primers. Repertoires were generated with immunoSEQ multiplex PCR, while TCRdb's copy carries only in-frame clones and drops some. The table lists roughly 53,000 clones. This entry comes from a study of cytomegalovirus exposure and HLA in healthy donors. The germline gives CDR1 MNHNS, CDR2 SASEGT. With 4 bases removed from V and 5 bases from J, the gap between germline ends came to 21 bases. CDR3 size: 17 residues. Sequencing was performed on PBMCs. V usage is TRBV6-1 and J usage is TRBJ1-5; maybe TRBD1 (5 bases). This clonotype was sampled from a female donor in good health and CMV-seronegative. CDR3 loop: CASSGPIRGLGDQPQHF. The CDR3, as DNA: TGTGCCAGCAGTGGACCAATTAGGGGCCTTGGCGATCAGCCCCAGCATTTT.